This is a list of T cell receptor beta chains from one sample in a study of blood T cell repertoires in COVID-19. Clones were read by immunoSEQ multiplex PCR, and TCRdb kept only the in-frame ones, dropping some. The sample lists about 280,000 clones, 75% to 90% occurring once. The sample was peripheral blood. The receptors were gathered from a woman aged 25 to 39 who had recovered from COVID-19. CDR3s include the opening cysteine and the closing phenylalanine or tryptophan. Fields, in order: D gene, V gene, clone size, J gene, CDR3 DNA, CDR3 protein. The D gene is left open where the match is weak. Clone size is given for some rows only: seen once, a few or many times, or a class if the clone is expanded.

TRBD1,TRBV5-1,-,TRBJ2-2,TGCGCCAGCAGCCCAGGACAGGTACCCGGGGAGCTGTTTTTT,CASSPGQVPGELFF
TRBD1,TRBV19,-,TRBJ2-7,TGTGCCAGTACAAGGGGACAGGGGGTCCACGAGCAGTACTTC,CASTRGQGVHEQYF
-,TRBV5-8,-,TRBJ1-5,TGTGCCAGCAGCCCATCGTCGGCGGGTAGCAATCAGCCCCAGCATTTT,CASSPSSAGSNQPQHF
-,TRBV10-3,-,TRBJ2-3,TGTGCCACCGGAGCGCACCACACAGATACGCAGTATTTT,CATGAHHTDTQYF
-,TRBV14,-,TRBJ1-3,TGTGCCAGCAGCCCTCAGAATGGAAACACCATATATTTT,CASSPQNGNTIYF
TRBD1,TRBV5-1,-,TRBJ1-1,TGCGCCAGCAGCAGCGGACAGGGGGCGAACACTGAAGCTTTCTTT,CASSSGQGANTEAFF
TRBD1,TRBV11-3,-,TRBJ2-3,TGTGCCTCCAAGGACAGGTACACAGATACGCAGTATTTT,CASKDRYTDTQYF
-,TRBV28,-,TRBJ2-7,TGTGCCAGCAGTTTAGGGGGGGAGCAGTACTTC,CASSLGGEQYF
TRBD2,TRBV3-1/TRBV3-2,-,TRBJ2-2,TGTGCCAGCAGTCCCAGGGAGGGAACCGGGGAGCTGTTTTTT,CASSPREGTGELFF
-,TRBV19,once,TRBJ1-6,TGTGCCAGTAGTATGCGCGGCGGCGATAATTCACCCCTCCACTTT,CASSMRGGDNSPLHF
-,TRBV10-3,once,TRBJ1-2,TGTGCCATCAGGGGCGGGCAGTTAGGCTACACCTTC,CAIRGGQLGYTF
-,TRBV11-2,-,TRBJ1-4,TGTGCCAGCAGCTTGACACCTCAAAAGCTTCCTAATGAAAAACTGTTTTTT,CASSLTPQKLPNEKLFF
TRBD1,TRBV6-6,-,TRBJ2-3,TGTGCCAGCAGTCACGACCCCGGGACAGGGGACCACATCGATACGCAGTATTTT,CASSHDPGTGDHIDTQYF
-,TRBV7-8,-,TRBJ1-4,TGTGCCAGCAGCTTAGAGTATGGGAGGTCAACTAATGAAAAACTGTTTTTT,CASSLEYGRSTNEKLFF
-,TRBV18,-,TRBJ2-5,TGTGCCAGCTCACCACCTTCTCCAGGGGTGGAGACCCAGTACTTC,CASSPPSPGVETQYF
TRBD2,TRBV15,-,TRBJ2-1,TGTGCCACCAGCAGAGTCGGGACTACTAACAATGAGCAGTTCTTC,CATSRVGTTNNEQFF
-,TRBV10-1,-,TRBJ1-1,TGCGCCAGCAATATCACCGGGTTCAAAAGCCCGGGAGCTTTCTTT,CASNITGFKSPGAFF
-,TRBV5-6,-,TRBJ2-5,TGTGCCAGCAGCTTGGCAGCCAATAGCGCGGAGACCCAGTACTTC,CASSLAANSAETQYF
-,TRBV5-6,-,TRBJ2-6,TGTGCCAGCAGCCCCCGGGATTCTGGGGCCAACGTCCTGACTTTC,CASSPRDSGANVLTF
TRBD1,TRBV3-1/TRBV3-2,once,TRBJ1-1,TGTGCCAGCAGCCAAGGGTCCGGGACAGTCACTGAAGCTTTCTTT,CASSQGSGTVTEAFF
TRBD1,TRBV6-6,-,TRBJ1-1,TGTGCCAGCAGTTCGACAGGGGGCGAAACTGAAGCTTTCTTT,CASSSTGGETEAFF
TRBD1,TRBV4-1,-,TRBJ2-7,TGCGCCAGCAGCCAAAGGACAGGGGGCGAGTACGAGCAGTACTTC,CASSQRTGGEYEQYF
-,TRBV3-1/TRBV3-2,-,TRBJ1-1,TGTGCCAGCAGCCAAGATCAGCCAGGGGTAGCTGAAGCTTTCTTT,CASSQDQPGVAEAFF
TRBD1,TRBV3-1/TRBV3-2,few,TRBJ1-2,TGTGCCAGCAGCCACCGGGACAGGGAGGGCGGCTACACCTTC,CASSHRDREGGYTF
TRBD1,TRBV6-4,-,TRBJ1-2,TGTGCCAGCAGCGGGACAGGGGGCTGGAGCTACACCTTC,CASSGTGGWSYTF
TRBD1,TRBV9,-,TRBJ1-6,TGTGCCAGCAGCGCGGGACAGAATAATTCACCCCTCCACTTT,CASSAGQNNSPLHF
TRBD2,TRBV19,once,TRBJ2-1,TGTGCCAGTAGTATAGCCCCCTTATTAGCGGGCTACAATGAGCAGTTCTTC,CASSIAPLLAGYNEQFF
-,TRBV3-1/TRBV3-2,once,TRBJ2-1,TGTGCCAGCAGTTTTGGTAGTGACAATGAGCAGTTCTTC,CASSFGSDNEQFF
TRBD1,TRBV4-1,once,TRBJ1-1,TGCGCCAGCAGCCATCCAGATGACAGGGGGCGCGCGGGTAACACTGAAGCTTTCTTT,CASSHPDDRGRAGNTEAFF
TRBD1,TRBV2,-,TRBJ2-6,TGTGCCAGCACTAACTCTGGGACAGGGGCTGGGGCCAACGTCCTGACTTTC,CASTNSGTGAGANVLTF
TRBD1,TRBV5-1,-,TRBJ1-1,TGCGCCAGCAGCCCCGGACAGGGAAACACTGAAGCTTTCTTT,CASSPGQGNTEAFF
-,TRBV27,-,TRBJ1-6,TGTGCCAGCTCGGGGTCCTATAATTCACCCCTCCACTTT,CASSGSYNSPLHF
-,TRBV7-2,-,TRBJ2-4,TGTGCCAGCAGCTTAGCCAGGGGTAAGGGGAACATTCAGTACTTC,CASSLARGKGNIQYF
-,TRBV2,-,TRBJ1-3,TGTGCCAGCAGTGGGACAGTCCCAAACACCATATATTTT,CASSGTVPNTIYF
TRBD1,TRBV29-1,once,TRBJ1-3,TGCTCGGCCAGGGGGGCAAGGTCTGGAAACACCATATATTTT,CSARGARSGNTIYF
-,TRBV5-6,-,TRBJ2-2,TGTGCCAGCAGCTTGCGGAACACCGGGGAGCTGTTTTTT,CASSLRNTGELFF
-,TRBV28,-,TRBJ1-2,TGTGCCAGCAGCCCGCACCCGGTTACCCTTGGCTATGGCTACACCTTC,CASSPHPVTLGYGYTF
-,TRBV6-5,few,TRBJ1-5,TGTGCCAGCAGCCGGGACACCAATCAGCCCCAGCATTTT,CASSRDTNQPQHF
-,TRBV4-3,-,TRBJ1-6,TGCGCCAGCAGCCAAGTCGCGGGGCTTGATTCACCCCTCCACTTT,CASSQVAGLDSPLHF
TRBD2,TRBV18,-,TRBJ2-5,TGTGCCAGCTCACTTAGGACTAGCGGGAGAGGTGCGGAGACCCAGTACTTC,CASSLRTSGRGAETQYF
TRBD2,TRBV6-2/TRBV6-3,-,TRBJ2-1,TGTGCCAGCAGTCCCGGGACTAGCGGGGGGTATGAGCAGTTCTTC,CASSPGTSGGYEQFF
TRBD1,TRBV5-4,-,TRBJ2-1,TGTGCCAGCAGCGCTTGGACAGGGAAGAATGAGCAGTTCTTC,CASSAWTGKNEQFF
-,TRBV4-1,-,TRBJ1-2,TGCGCCAGCAGCCCTCAGGTGGGGATCGGGGATGGCTACACCTTC,CASSPQVGIGDGYTF
TRBD1,TRBV29-1,-,TRBJ1-1,TGCAGCGCTCAGACAGGGGTGAACACTGAAGCTTTCTTT,CSAQTGVNTEAFF
-,TRBV7-2,-,TRBJ1-3,TGTGCCAGCAGCCCGGAGGGCTCTGGAAACACCATATATTTT,CASSPEGSGNTIYF
TRBD1,TRBV28,-,TRBJ1-2,TGTGCCAGCAGTTTGGCAGGGGGCGCCTATGGCTACACCTTC,CASSLAGGAYGYTF
-,TRBV7-3,-,TRBJ2-1,TGTGCCAGCAGCTTAAATTTCCCACCTCGGGATGAGCAGTTCTTC,CASSLNFPPRDEQFF
-,TRBV11-2,few,TRBJ1-5,TGTGCCAGCAGCTTAGGAGGGAGCCCCAGTGAGCCCCAGCATTTT,CASSLGGSPSEPQHF
-,TRBV24-1,many,TRBJ2-5,TGTGCCACCAGTGATTTGCAGGGGACCCAAGAGACCCAGTACTTC,CATSDLQGTQETQYF
-,TRBV27,few,TRBJ2-7,TGTGCCAGCAGGCCTTCCGCGGGGCCCTACGAGCAGTACTTC,CASRPSAGPYEQYF
TRBD2,TRBV5-4,-,TRBJ2-7,TGTGCCAGCAGCTTGTCAACTAGCGGGGTGAGGGAGCAGTACTTC,CASSLSTSGVREQYF
TRBD2,TRBV6-2/TRBV6-3,-,TRBJ2-3,TGTGCCAGCAGTTACTTCCTAGCGGGAGGGCCTCAGTTGGCAGATACGCAGTATTTT,CASSYFLAGGPQLADTQYF
-,TRBV19,few,TRBJ1-6,TGTGCCAGTAGTATCGGAGGGGTTAATTCACCCCTCCACTTT,CASSIGGVNSPLHF